The 11 T cell receptor beta chains listed next were all sequenced from one sample in a study of blood T cell repertoires in COVID-19. The assay was immunoSEQ multiplex PCR, and TCRdb's table has in-frame clones only and misses some. The sample has approximately 150,000 clones; about 90% are singletons. Sequenced: peripheral blood. The receptors derive from a man in his forties or fifties who had recovered from COVID-19.

V gene TRBV3-1 (or the pseudogene TRBV3-2) combines with J gene TRBJ1-1; D is possibly TRBD1 (6 bases). Germline V gene data show CDR1 as LGHDT and CDR2 as YNNKEL (reference sequence). The CDR3 contains 19 residues. V gave up 4 bases and J gave up 5 bases, with 29 bases separating them. CDR3 sequence reads: CASSPYTGSTGMKNTEAFF. The DNA of the CDR3 is TGTGCCAGCAGCCCGTATACAGGGAGCACGGGGATGAAGAATACTGAAGCTTTCTTT.

The V and J genes are TRBV19 and TRBJ2-1, with D unresolved. The CDR3 runs 12 residues. Trimming shortened V by 5 bases and J by 5 bases, and 7 bases separated the two germline ends. Per the germline V gene, CDR1 is LNHDA and CDR2 is SQIVND (reference sequence). The CDR3 DNA is TGTGCCAGTAGTGTGTATAACAATGAGCAGTTCTTC. Its translation is CASSVYNNEQFF.

This clone has only a few counts. This chain uses TRBV7-9 with TRBJ2-5, with TRBD2 matching 9 bases. The CDR3 is 17 residues long. Germline V gives CDR1 SEHNR, CDR2 FQNEAQ (reference sequence). J lost 1 base, V lost 0 bases, and 6 bases had no gene match. CDR3 DNA sequence: TGTGCCAGCAGCTTAGCGGTTGATAGCGGGGGCCAAGAGACCCAGTACTTC. Its protein product is CASSLAVDSGGQETQYF.

The genes are TRBV4-3 and TRBJ2-7; D gene ambiguous. V was cut by 3 bases and J by 2 bases, with 8 bases left in between. Germline V gene lookup returns CDR1 LGHNA and CDR2 YSLEER. This CDR3 comprises 13 residues. CDR3 in amino acids: CASSQRSTYEQYF. The CDR3 bases are TGCGCCAGCAGCCAGAGAAGTACCTACGAGCAGTACTTC.

The chain employs TRBV2 and TRBJ2-7; D is ambiguous. V was trimmed by 6 bases and J by 3 bases, leaving 15 bases between them. Germline lookup yields CDR1 SNHLY and CDR2 FYNNEI. This CDR3 contains 14 residues. The CDR3 region has the DNA TGTGCCAGCAGCACTTACCCGGTTGGCTACGAGCAGTACTTC. Protein: CASSTYPVGYEQYF.

V and J are TRBV30 and TRBJ1-6; 11 bases map to TRBD1. Germline V gene data show CDR1 as GTSNPN and CDR2 as SVGIG (reference sequence). CDR3 length: 19 residues. J gave up 10 bases and V 2 bases, and 19 bases lay outside the gene matches. The CDR3 region is CAWSIPRTGGFSGSSPLHF. CDR3 DNA: TGTGCCTGGAGTATACCCAGGACAGGGGGCTTTAGTGGTTCGTCACCCCTCCACTTT.

The CDR3: CASSELYGGSSPLHF. The CDR3 DNA is TGTGCCAGCAGTGAATTGTACGGCGGATCTTCACCCCTCCACTTT. The V gene is TRBV2, the J gene TRBJ1-6; D gene unclear. Germline CDR1 is SNHLY and CDR2 is FYNNEI. V lost 2 bases to trimming and J lost 9 bases, with 14 bases between them. This CDR3 comprises 15 residues.

Details on this clone: This sample also contains other DNA sequences that code for the same CDR3. The chain has TRBV9 and TRBJ2-1; TRBD1 matches 7 bases. Germline CDR1 SGDLS, CDR2 YYNGEE. V was clipped by 3 bases and J by 0 bases; unmatched bases: 3. The CDR3 length is 15 residues. In DNA, the CDR3 is TGTGCCAGCAGCGAGACAGGGAGCTCCTACAATGAGCAGTTCTTC. This encodes CASSETGSSYNEQFF.

This sequence joins TRBV9 and TRBJ2-7; 10 positions agree with TRBD2. CDR1 and CDR2 from the germline V gene are SGDLS and YYNGEE. V shed 4 bases, J shed 2 bases, and the junction held 9 bases outside the gene matches. CDR3 length equals 16 residues. Written as DNA, the CDR3 is TGTGCCAGCAGCCCCCTTCGGACTAGCGGTACCTACGAGCAGTACTTC. Translated: CASSPLRTSGTYEQYF.

The rearrangement joins TRBV3-1 (or the pseudogene TRBV3-2) to TRBJ1-2, with 11 bases identical to TRBD1. V shed 1 base and J 11 bases; nucleotides not matched to a gene: 6. The CDR3 has 14 residues. The germline CDR1 and CDR2 sequences are LGHDT and YNNKEL (reference sequence). CDR3 bases: TGTGCCAGCAGCCAAGGGGCGGACAGGGGGCAGTACACCTTC. Protein: CASSQGADRGQYTF.

The gene calls are TRBV30 and TRBJ2-3, with a possible D match to TRBD2 (6 bases). Trimming shortened V by 0 bases and J by 4 bases, and 11 bases separated the two germline ends. This CDR3 is built from 14 residues. Per germline, CDR1 GTSNPN and CDR2 SVGIG (reference sequence). The CDR3 region is CAWSVDPGADTQYF. CDR3 bases: TGTGCCTGGAGTGTAGACCCGGGGGCAGATACGCAGTATTTT. Full variable domain (remainder filled in from reference TRBV30 and TRBJ2-3): SQTIHQWPATLVQPVGSPLSLECTVEGTSNPNLYWYRQAAGRGLQLLFYSVGIGQISSEVPQNLSASRPQDRQFILSSKKLLLSDSGFYLCAWSVDPGADTQYFGPGTRLTVL.